The rows below give T cell receptor beta chains drawn from one sample of a study of cytomegalovirus exposure and HLA in healthy donors. The data were produced by immunoSEQ multiplex PCR, yet TCRdb's version contains in-frame clones alone and is incomplete. The profile shows approximately 100,000 clones, approximately 77% of them singletons. Sequencing was performed on PBMCs. These TCRs come from a woman aged 40-49 years in good health and CMV-seronegative. The CDR3 runs from the conserved cysteine through the conserved F or W. D genes are given only for firm matches. The listing skips clone size in some rows; elsewhere it reads once, few, many or a size class.

d_call	clone_size	j_call	v_call	cdr3_aa	cdr3_nt
TRBD1	few	TRBJ2-7	TRBV27	CASSLTYRGAQYF	TGTGCCAGCAGTCTAACCTACAGGGGTGCGCAGTACTTC
NA	few	TRBJ2-7	TRBV2	CASSPSEVGLNKEQYF	TGTGCCAGCAGTCCCTCCGAGGTAGGACTTAATAAGGAGCAGTACTTC
NA	once	TRBJ1-2	TRBV29-1	CSVEVYGSYGYTF	TGCAGCGTTGAGGTATACGGGAGTTATGGCTACACCTTC
NA	NA	TRBJ1-1	TRBV5-1	CASSLVAGVNTEAFF	TGCGCCAGCAGCTTGGTAGCGGGGGTGAACACTGAAGCTTTCTTT
TRBD1	NA	TRBJ2-5	TRBV2	CASKRGQGERETQYF	TGTGCCAGCAAAAGGGGACAGGGGGAGAGGGAGACCCAGTACTTC
NA	NA	TRBJ2-1	TRBV7-6	CASSLGREPYNEQFF	TGTGCCAGCAGCTTAGGCCGGGAGCCCTACAATGAGCAGTTCTTC
TRBD1	NA	TRBJ1-5	TRBV6-6	CASSYRQGHQPQHF	TGTGCCAGCAGTTACCGACAGGGGCATCAGCCCCAGCATTTT
TRBD1	NA	TRBJ2-6	TRBV15	CATSGGGGQGTAGANVLTF	TGTGCCACCAGCGGCGGAGGGGGACAGGGGACGGCTGGGGCCAACGTCCTGACTTTC
TRBD1	once	TRBJ1-1	TRBV2	CASGQGNTEAFF	TGTGCCAGCGGACAGGGGAACACTGAAGCTTTCTTT
TRBD1	NA	TRBJ1-1	TRBV7-2	CASSLTGAGTEAFF	TGTGCCAGCAGCCTTACAGGGGCCGGTACTGAAGCTTTCTTT
NA	NA	TRBJ1-5	TRBV4-1	CASSQDGTGYSNQPQHF	TGCGCCAGCAGCCAAGATGGTACGGGGTATAGCAATCAGCCCCAGCATTTT
NA	NA	TRBJ2-1	TRBV14	CASSPGLSSYNEQFF	TGTGCCAGCAGCCCGGGACTCAGCTCCTACAATGAGCAGTTCTTC
NA	NA	TRBJ1-5	TRBV19	CASRGHINQPQHF	TGTGCCAGTAGAGGACACATTAATCAGCCCCAGCATTTT
TRBD1	NA	TRBJ1-2	TRBV7-9	CASSLGTGQGHGYTF	TGTGCCAGCAGCCTAGGAACGGGACAGGGACATGGCTACACCTTC
NA	NA	TRBJ2-7	TRBV27	CASTRRGGFEQYF	TGTGCCAGCACTCGTAGGGGGGGTTTCGAGCAGTACTTC
NA	few	TRBJ1-1	TRBV21-1	CASSPPSDRLNTEAFF	TGTGCCAGCAGCCCACCTTCTGACAGGCTAAACACTGAAGCTTTCTTT
TRBD1	NA	TRBJ1-2	TRBV5-4	CASSTGQVNYGYTF	TGTGCCAGCAGTACCGGACAGGTTAACTATGGCTACACCTTC
NA	once	TRBJ2-1	TRBV4-3	CARETPSRFF	TGCGCCAGGGAGACTCCTAGCCGGTTCTTC
TRBD1	few	TRBJ2-3	TRBV11-2	CASSLGQGPFTDTQYF	TGTGCCAGCAGCTTAGGACAGGGACCATTCACAGATACGCAGTATTTT
NA	NA	TRBJ2-7	TRBV5-1	CASSLGHSYEQYF	TGCGCCAGCAGCTTGGGGCACTCCTACGAGCAGTACTTC
NA	once	TRBJ1-2	TRBV28	CASGSKNYGYTF	TGTGCCAGCGGCAGTAAGAACTATGGCTACACCTTC
TRBD2	NA	TRBJ2-5	TRBV19	CASSIESGGKETQYF	TGTGCCAGTAGTATAGAATCGGGAGGGAAAGAGACCCAGTACTTC
NA	NA	TRBJ1-1	TRBV19	CASLQGLNTEAFF	TGTGCCAGTCTACAGGGATTGAACACTGAAGCTTTCTTT
TRBD1	few	TRBJ1-6	TRBV19	CASIPSGGGGPLHF	TGTGCCAGTATCCCCTCAGGGGGCGGGGGCCCCCTCCACTTT